This T cell receptor (beta chain) was sequenced in a study of shared clonotypes between healthy human individuals. Libraries were prepared by immunoSEQ multiplex PCR; TCRdb keeps only in-frame clonotypes and omits some of them. Of over a million clones listed, 65% to 75% are singletons. This sequence was found in a man younger than 35 in good health. The sequencing sample was made of memory CD4+ T cells sorted from blood. The subset is: CD45RA-negative fraction.

The CDR3 here is CASSPGLVLAGAHTDTQYF. CDR3 bases: TGTGCCAGCAGCCCTGGTTTAGTTCTAGCGGGAGCCCACACAGATACGCAGTATTTT. The V gene is TRBV7-9, the J gene TRBJ2-3; 10 positions match TRBD2. CDR1 is SEHNR, CDR2 FQNEAQ, per germline (reference sequence). V lost 5 bases, J lost 2 bases, and 16 bases stayed unmatched. This CDR3 region has 19 residues.